The 32 T cell receptor beta chains below all came from one sample that was sequenced in a study of cytomegalovirus exposure and HLA in healthy donors. The primer mix had 60 Vbeta and 13 Jbeta primers. This table comes from immunoSEQ multiplex PCR, and its TCRdb copy is limited to in-frame clones, with some not included. The repertoire consists of some 160,000 clones, with about 82% occurring once and the leading ten covering approximately 4%. Sequenced: PBMCs. The origin of the receptors is a woman between 35 and 50 years old in good health and CMV-seropositive.

This chain joins TRBV2 and TRBJ1-2; D not resolved. CDR1 and CDR2 (germline): SNHLY, FYNNEI. The CDR3 extends over 14 amino acids. V shed 0 bases and J shed 7 bases, with 12 bases lying between them. For the CDR3, the DNA is TGTGCCAGCAGTGAAGCCGAGAGGGCGCTTGGCTACACCTTC. Translated: CASSEAERALGYTF.

The chain couples TRBV4-1 to TRBJ2-5; no definite D call. The closer fit of TRBJ2-7 to the DNA end suggests the J call may be wrong. Germline CDR1 and CDR2: MGHRA and YSYEKL. The CDR3 sequence is 13 residues long. CDR3: CASSPGSAYEQYF. CDR3 in DNA: TGCGCCAGCAGCCCAGGCTCGGCCTACGAGCAGTACTTC.

The V and J genes are TRBV18 and TRBJ2-7, with D possibly TRBD1 on 7 matching bases. CDR1 and CDR2 from the germline V gene are KGHSH and LQKENI. The CDR3 sequence is 15 residues long. Between the trimmed V and J ends, which lost 4 bases and 3 bases, there was a span of 16 bases. CDR3 sequence reads: CASSLHAGQIYEQYF. The CDR3 nucleotides read TGTGCCAGCTCACTCCACGCGGGACAGATCTACGAGCAGTACTTC.

This clone came up a few times. The rearrangement uses TRBV14 and TRBJ2-5; D is undetermined. The V gene lost 4 bases and the J gene lost 1 base, with 13 bases spanning the gap. This CDR3 contains 15 residues. Germline lookup yields CDR1 SGHDN and CDR2 FVKESK. The CDR3 DNA is TGTGCCAGCAGCCCCCGGCAGCCGGGCCAAGAGACCCAGTACTTC. Translation: CASSPRQPGQETQYF.

The genes are TRBV7-2 and TRBJ1-5; perhaps TRBD1 as D (6 bases). This CDR3 comprises 16 residues. Trimming removed 3 bases from V and 0 bases from J, with 12 bases in between. Looked up from germline, CDR1 is SGHTA and CDR2 is FQGNSA. The CDR3: CASSLTHRVSNQPQHF. The CDR3 coding sequence is TGTGCCAGCAGCTTGACCCACAGGGTTAGCAATCAGCCCCAGCATTTT.

The chain has TRBV25-1 and TRBJ1-4; no firm D call. CDR1 and CDR2 (germline): MGHDK, SYGVNS. Trimming stripped 4 bases from V and 8 bases from J, with 8 bases between. The length of the CDR3 is 12 residues. Here the CDR3 DNA reads TGTGCCAGCAGTGTCTCCGGGGAAAAACTGTTTTTT. It translates to CASSVSGEKLFF.

Turning to this clone: The sample holds other DNA sequences that translate to the same CDR3. The rearrangement joins TRBV28 to TRBJ1-5, with D perhaps TRBD1 (6 bases). CDR3 length equals 16 residues. CDR1 is MDHEN, CDR2 SYDVKM, per germline. V lost 4 bases and J 4 bases, leaving 17 bases between the germline ends. CDR3 in amino acids: CASSSQQGNGNQPQHF. CDR3 in DNA: TGTGCCAGCAGTTCGCAACAGGGAAATGGGAATCAGCCCCAGCATTTT.

About this clone: The junction does not match germline at one end; this may be a read error. V usage is TRBV7-9 and J usage is TRBJ2-2, with 7 bases identical to TRBD2. This CDR3 comprises 15 residues. The germline V gene has CDR1 SEHNR and CDR2 FQNEAQ (reference sequence). Written as DNA, the CDR3 is TGTTCCAGCAGCTCCTGGGGGGGAGCCACCGGGGAGCTGTTTTTT. The encoded protein is CSSSSWGGATGELFF. Supplemented by reference TRBV7-9 and TRBJ2-2, the full variable domain reads DTGVSQNPRHKITKRGQNVTFRCDPISEHNRLYWYRQTLGQGPEFLTYFQNEAQLEKSRLLSDRFSAERPKGSFSTLEIQRTEQGDSAMYLCSSSSWGGATGELFFGEGSRLTVL.

The count of this clone is one. The gene calls are TRBV6-1 and TRBJ2-1; D perhaps matches TRBD2 (5 bases). This CDR3 comprises 15 residues. Germline V gene data show CDR1 as MNHNS and CDR2 as SASEGT. V was clipped by 6 bases and J by 5 bases, with 17 bases between them. CDR3 protein: CASREDSYPDNEQFF. The DNA for the CDR3 is TGTGCCAGCAGGGAGGACTCATATCCCGACAATGAGCAGTTCTTC.

The chain joins TRBV5-1 to TRBJ2-5, with 7 bases fitting TRBD2. Germline V gene data show CDR1 as SGHRS and CDR2 as YFSETQ. Unmatched junction bases numbered 5, after V lost 2 bases and J lost 1 base. The CDR3 is 15 amino acids. The CDR3 loop reads CASSLEAGPQETQYF. As DNA, the CDR3 is TGCGCCAGCAGCTTAGAAGCGGGGCCCCAAGAGACCCAGTACTTC.

J is TRBJ2-1 and V is TRBV28; maybe TRBD2 (5 bases). Germline values: CDR1 MDHEN, CDR2 SYDVKM. The CDR3 has 14 amino acids. Trimming shortened V by 8 bases and J by 6 bases, and 17 bases separated the two germline ends. For the CDR3, the DNA is TGTGCCAGCGGAGACTACGCCCCCCCCAATGAGCAGTTCTTC. This gives the protein CASGDYAPPNEQFF.

CDR3 nucleotide sequence: TGCGCCAGCAGCTTGGGTCCGGGGGACACTGAAGCTTTCTTT. Its translation is CASSLGPGDTEAFF. This rearrangement joins TRBV5-1 to TRBJ1-1, with a weak D call TRBD1 (5 bases). Germline V gene lookup returns CDR1 SGHRS and CDR2 YFSETQ. The CDR3 consists of 14 residues. The ends were cut back, 0 bases at V and 3 bases at J, with 9 bases in the middle.

The V gene is TRBV19, the J gene TRBJ2-7, with 10 nucleotides matching TRBD1. Germline V gene data show CDR1 as LNHDA and CDR2 as SQIVND (reference sequence). V trimming: 3 bases; J trimming: 0 bases; junction bases outside the gene matches: 5. CDR3 size: 16 residues. As DNA, the CDR3 is TGTGCCAGTAGTATGCTCGGGACAGGGGTCTCCTACGAGCAGTACTTC. Translation gives CASSMLGTGVSYEQYF.

The genes are TRBV18 and TRBJ2-1; weak D call: TRBD1 (6 bases). V was pared by 6 bases and J by 5 bases, with 8 bases between. The germline gives CDR1 KGHSH, CDR2 LQKENI. This CDR3 region has 12 residues. The CDR3 protein is CASSGQNNEQFF. As DNA, the CDR3 is TGTGCCAGCTCCGGACAGAACAATGAGCAGTTCTTC.

This clone was recorded once. V is TRBV10-2 and J is TRBJ1-3; perhaps TRBD1 as D (6 bases). CDR3 length equals 16 residues. With 4 bases removed from V and 0 bases from J, the gap between germline ends came to 13 bases. Germline lookup yields CDR1 WSHSY and CDR2 SAAADI. This chain's CDR3 is CASSGQDGRSGNTIYF. Here the CDR3 DNA reads TGCGCCAGCAGTGGACAGGACGGCCGCTCTGGAAACACCATATATTTT.

The gene calls are TRBV6-5 and TRBJ1-3, with TRBD1 matching 7 bases. V lost 0 bases and J lost 5; bases outside the gene matches: 4. Germline CDR1 MNHEY, CDR2 SVGAGI. This CDR3 comprises 15 residues. The CDR3, as DNA: TGTGCCAGCAGTTACTCCTGGGGACAGCGAAACACCATATATTTT. Translation gives CASSYSWGQRNTIYF.

The J gene is TRBJ1-3, the V gene TRBV9; 7 bases fit TRBD1. The CDR3 extends over 15 amino acids. Germline trimming cut 3 bases from V and 4 bases from J; bases unmatched to any gene: 7. The V gene's germline CDR1 is SGDLS and CDR2 YYNGEE. This CDR3 reads CASSEGALPGNTIYF. CDR3 sequence (DNA): TGTGCCAGCAGCGAGGGGGCCCTCCCAGGAAACACCATATATTTT.

The chain employs TRBV14 and TRBJ2-1; 9 bases are a match to TRBD2. The CDR3 has 14 amino acids. The ends lost 6 bases at V and 9 bases at J; junction bases unmatched: 9. Germline CDR1 SGHDN, CDR2 FVKESK. CDR3 coding DNA: TGTGCCAGCAGGGGAGCGGGGGGAGTGGGTGAGCAGTTCTTC. Protein sequence: CASRGAGGVGEQFF.

The CDR3 nucleotides read TGTGCCAGTAGTATCAAGCCGCCCGGACTAGCGGACTCCTACGAGCAGTACTTC. Its protein product is CASSIKPPGLADSYEQYF. The chain recombines TRBV19 with TRBJ2-7, with 10 bases lining up with TRBD2. The CDR3 is 18 amino acids. The V gene end was trimmed by 3 bases and the J gene end by 0 bases; junction bases not matched to a gene: 11. The germline V gene has CDR1 LNHDA and CDR2 SQIVND (reference sequence). The full variable domain, rest sourced from reference TRBV19 and TRBJ2-7, is DGGITQSPKYLFRKEGQNVTLSCEQNLNHDAMYWYRQDPGQGLRLIYYSQIVNDFQKGDIAEGYSVSREKKESFPLTVTSAQKNPTAFYLCASSIKPPGLADSYEQYFGPGTRLTVT.

Regarding this clone: Relative to the germline gene, one junction end is altered; a read error may explain this. This sequence joins TRBV7-9 and TRBJ2-7; tentative D call: TRBD2 (10 bases). This CDR3 is built from 19 residues. Germline assignment: CDR1 SEHNR and CDR2 FQNEAQ (reference sequence). For the CDR3, the DNA is TGTTCCAGCAGCCTTACAGGGGGCGGGCTAGCGGGAGAGTCCTACGAGCAGTACTTC. Protein: CSSSLTGGGLAGESYEQYF.

This clone has just a few counts. The gene calls are TRBV5-4 and TRBJ2-1; 11 bases line up with TRBD1. CDR3 length: 17 amino acids. Germline values: CDR1 SGHNT, CDR2 YYREEE (reference sequence). The junction had 12 bases not matched to a gene; V was cut back by 3 bases and J by 7 bases. CDR3 region: CASSSSRDRGGKNEQFF. In DNA form, the CDR3 reads TGTGCCAGCAGCTCGTCCCGGGACAGGGGGGGAAAAAATGAGCAGTTCTTC.

The chain couples TRBV5-6 to TRBJ2-1, with D maybe TRBD2 (6 bases). The ends were cut back, 2 bases at V and 7 bases at J, with 16 bases in the middle. This CDR3 comprises 15 residues. Looked up from germline, CDR1 is SGHDT and CDR2 is YYEEEE. CDR3 DNA sequence: TGTGCCAGCAGCTTTCTAGCGTATCGAGCTAATGAGCAGTTCTTC. Translation gives CASSFLAYRANEQFF. The whole variable domain, filled in from reference TRBV5-6 and TRBJ2-1, reads DAGVTQSPTHLIKTRGQQVTLRCSPKSGHDTVSWYQQALGQGPQFIFQYYEEEERQRGNFPDRFSGHQFPNYSSELNVNALLLGDSALYLCASSFLAYRANEQFFGPGTRLTVL.

The rearrangement uses TRBV6-5 and TRBJ1-5, with 9 bases lining up with TRBD1. The CDR3 runs 15 residues. From germline, CDR1 is MNHEY and CDR2 SVGAGI. The junction had 5 bases not matched to a gene; V was cut back by 2 bases and J by 6 bases. The CDR3 here is CASSYGQGTAQPQHF. The CDR3 region has the DNA TGTGCCAGCAGTTACGGACAGGGGACCGCTCAGCCCCAGCATTTT.

The rearrangement uses TRBV10-3 and TRBJ2-3; TRBD2 aligns across 10 bases. V shed 4 bases and J 2 bases; nucleotides not matched to a gene: 6. Germline V gene sequence: CDR1 ENHRY, CDR2 SYGVKD. The CDR3 has 16 residues. CDR3 DNA: TGTGCCATCAGTGGCTCTAGCGGGAGCGTCACAGATACGCAGTATTTT. It specifies CAISGSSGSVTDTQYF.

The CDR3 DNA reads TGTGCCACCTCGTTCGGGGGCGGGGGAAACATTCAGTACTTC. It yields the protein CATSFGGGGNIQYF. V gene TRBV10-3 combines with J gene TRBJ2-4; TRBD2 is a possible D gene (7 bases). V was cut by 10 bases and J by 6 bases, with 19 bases left in between. The CDR3 length is 14 residues. Germline loops: CDR1 ENHRY, CDR2 SYGVKD.

The chain employs TRBV27 and TRBJ2-3, with 10 bases that match TRBD2. V shed 6 bases and J 8 bases; nucleotides not matched to a gene: 11. Looked up from germline, CDR1 is MNHEY and CDR2 is SMNVEV (reference sequence). The CDR3 runs 15 residues. CDR3 DNA sequence: TGTGCCAGCAGCTGGGAGCGGGGGGGCCTGGGTACGCAGTATTTT. Its translation: CASSWERGGLGTQYF.

This clone was seen once. The chain recombines TRBV19 with TRBJ2-6, with 10 bases lining up with TRBD2. CDR3 length equals 17 residues. CDR1 LNHDA and CDR2 SQIVND come from the germline V gene (reference sequence). Losses at the gene ends were 7 bases for V and 1 base for J; bases not matched to a gene: 7. The chain's CDR3 is CASIASGSGSGANVLTF. The DNA for the CDR3 is TGTGCCAGTATCGCTAGCGGGAGTGGGTCTGGGGCCAACGTCCTGACTTTC.

The chain recombines TRBV19 with TRBJ1-6, with 9 bases aligning to TRBD1. With V trimmed by 10 bases and J by 10 bases, 11 bases remained unmatched. This CDR3 contains 14 residues. Germline values: CDR1 LNHDA, CDR2 SQIVND (reference sequence). This chain's CDR3 is CATKNRGRESPLHF. CDR3 bases: TGTGCCACGAAAAACAGGGGGCGCGAATCACCCCTCCACTTT.

The chain combines TRBV19 with TRBJ1-6, with 10 bases that match TRBD1. After removal of 0 bases from V and 6 bases from J, the junction contained 2 bases not matched to a gene. Germline CDR1 reads LNHDA; CDR2 reads SQIVND (reference sequence). This CDR3 contains 16 residues. This chain's CDR3 is CASSIDWDRGNSPLHF. Here the CDR3 DNA reads TGTGCCAGTAGTATAGATTGGGACAGGGGTAATTCACCCCTCCACTTT.

The chain is built from TRBV5-1 and TRBJ2-5, with D perhaps TRBD1 (7 bases). The J call may be in error: the DNA end matches TRBJ2-7 better. This CDR3 has 19 amino acids. From germline, CDR1 is SGHRS and CDR2 YFSETQ. CDR3 sequence: CASSSSGQGGRPMSYEQYF. CDR3 bases: TGCGCCAGCAGCTCCTCGGGCCAGGGGGGAAGGCCCATGAGCTACGAGCAGTACTTC.

This rearrangement joins TRBV6-6 to TRBJ1-1; 7 bases line up with TRBD1. This CDR3 comprises 12 residues. Germline V gene data show CDR1 as MNHNY and CDR2 as SVGAGI (reference sequence). The V gene end was trimmed by 8 bases and the J gene end by 5 bases; junction bases not matched to a gene: 5. The CDR3 region is CASLRGDTEAFF. The CDR3 DNA reads as TGTGCCAGCCTCAGGGGGGATACTGAAGCTTTCTTT.

This chain links TRBV2 with TRBJ2-2; D gene uncertain. V lost 4 bases and J 7 bases, leaving 19 bases between the germline ends. CDR3 length equals 16 residues. Germline CDR1 SNHLY, CDR2 FYNNEI. CDR3 amino acids: CASSALQNIARGELFF. In nucleotides, the CDR3 is TGTGCCAGCAGTGCCCTTCAGAATATCGCCCGCGGGGAGCTGTTTTTT.